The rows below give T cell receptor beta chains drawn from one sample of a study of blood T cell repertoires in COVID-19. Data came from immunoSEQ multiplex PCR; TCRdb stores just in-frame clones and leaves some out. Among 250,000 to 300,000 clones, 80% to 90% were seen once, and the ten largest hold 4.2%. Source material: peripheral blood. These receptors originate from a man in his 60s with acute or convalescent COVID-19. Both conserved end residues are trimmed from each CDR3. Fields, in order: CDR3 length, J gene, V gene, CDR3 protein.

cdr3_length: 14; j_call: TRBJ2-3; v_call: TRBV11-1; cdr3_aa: ASSTPDYRTTDTQY
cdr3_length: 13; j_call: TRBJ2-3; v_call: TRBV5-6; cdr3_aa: ASSPWGGGTDTQY
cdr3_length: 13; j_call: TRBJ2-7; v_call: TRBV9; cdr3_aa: ASSVEEASSYEQY
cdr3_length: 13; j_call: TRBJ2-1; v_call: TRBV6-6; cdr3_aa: ASSYADRGYNEQF
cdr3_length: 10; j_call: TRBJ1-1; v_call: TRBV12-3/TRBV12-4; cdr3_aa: ASSPPVGEAF
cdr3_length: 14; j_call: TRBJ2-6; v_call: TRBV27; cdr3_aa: ASSHGRPAGANVLT
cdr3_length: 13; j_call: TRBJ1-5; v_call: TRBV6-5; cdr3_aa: ASSFGSSSNQPQH
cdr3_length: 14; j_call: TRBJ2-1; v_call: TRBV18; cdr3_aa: ASSPPGGVVGGEQF
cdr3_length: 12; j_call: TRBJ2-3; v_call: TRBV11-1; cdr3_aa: ASSPSGTTDTQY
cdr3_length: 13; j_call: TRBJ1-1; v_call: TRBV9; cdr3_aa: ASSVVAGGATEAF
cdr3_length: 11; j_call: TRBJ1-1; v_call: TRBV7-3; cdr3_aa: ASSDSWNTEAF
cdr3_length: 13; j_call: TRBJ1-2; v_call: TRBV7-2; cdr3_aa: ASSLGGGLSYGYT
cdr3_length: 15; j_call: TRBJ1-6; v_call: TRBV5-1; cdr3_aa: ASSLDGDNSYNSPLH
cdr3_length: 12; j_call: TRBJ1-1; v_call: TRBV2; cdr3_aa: ASSVTQGNTEAF
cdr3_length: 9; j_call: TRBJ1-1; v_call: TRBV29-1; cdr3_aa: SVAPGQEAF
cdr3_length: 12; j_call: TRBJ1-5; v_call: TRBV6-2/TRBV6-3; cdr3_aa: ASSYLDGSQPQH
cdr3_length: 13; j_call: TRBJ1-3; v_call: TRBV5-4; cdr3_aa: ASSLRRSSGNTIY